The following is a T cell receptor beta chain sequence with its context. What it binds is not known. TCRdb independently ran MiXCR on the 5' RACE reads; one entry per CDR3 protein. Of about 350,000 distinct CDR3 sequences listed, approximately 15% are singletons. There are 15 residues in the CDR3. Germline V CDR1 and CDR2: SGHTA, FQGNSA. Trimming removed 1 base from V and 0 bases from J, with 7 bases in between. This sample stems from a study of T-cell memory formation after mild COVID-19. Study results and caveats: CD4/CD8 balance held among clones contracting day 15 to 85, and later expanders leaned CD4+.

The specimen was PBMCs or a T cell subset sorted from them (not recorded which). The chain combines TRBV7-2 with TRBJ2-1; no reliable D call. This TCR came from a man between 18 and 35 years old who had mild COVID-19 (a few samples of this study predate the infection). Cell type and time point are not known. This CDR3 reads CASSLGGISYNEQFF. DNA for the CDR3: TGTGCCAGCAGCTTAGGTGGAATCTCCTACAATGAGCAGTTCTTC.